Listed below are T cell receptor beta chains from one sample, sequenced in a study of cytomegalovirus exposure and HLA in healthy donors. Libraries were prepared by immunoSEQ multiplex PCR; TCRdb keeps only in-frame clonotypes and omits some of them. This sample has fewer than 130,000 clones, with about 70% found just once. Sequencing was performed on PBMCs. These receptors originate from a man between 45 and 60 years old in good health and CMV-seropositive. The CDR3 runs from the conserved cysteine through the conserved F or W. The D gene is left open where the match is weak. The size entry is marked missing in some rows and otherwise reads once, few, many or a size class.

cdr3_aa: CASSKGTGKNIQYF
cdr3_nt: TGTGCCAGCAGCAAAGGGACAGGGAAAAACATTCAGTACTTC
j_call: TRBJ2-4
v_call: TRBV21-1
clone_size: .
d_call: .

cdr3_aa: CASSQDSRASGLNEQFF
cdr3_nt: TGTGCCAGCAGCCAAGATAGTCGGGCTAGCGGCCTCAATGAGCAGTTCTTC
j_call: TRBJ2-1
v_call: TRBV14
clone_size: few
d_call: TRBD2

cdr3_aa: CASSLGAAGGPNEQFF
cdr3_nt: TGTGCCAGCAGCTTAGGAGCTGCGGGGGGGCCCAATGAGCAGTTCTTC
j_call: TRBJ2-1
v_call: TRBV11-2
clone_size: .
d_call: TRBD2

cdr3_aa: CASSRGTSGYFPYNEQFF
cdr3_nt: TGTGCCAGCAGCCGTGGGACTAGCGGGTACTTCCCCTACAATGAGCAGTTCTTC
j_call: TRBJ2-1
v_call: TRBV5-6
clone_size: .
d_call: TRBD2

cdr3_aa: CASSVAPGQFYEQYF
cdr3_nt: TGTGCCAGCAGCGTGGCCCCGGGACAGTTCTACGAGCAGTACTTC
j_call: TRBJ2-7
v_call: TRBV9
clone_size: .
d_call: TRBD1

cdr3_aa: CASSPLLGGSDEQYF
cdr3_nt: TGTGCCAGCAGCCCCCTCCTGGGAGGGAGCGACGAGCAGTACTTC
j_call: TRBJ2-7
v_call: TRBV9
clone_size: .
d_call: TRBD2

cdr3_aa: CASRDGRQGDSPLHF
cdr3_nt: TGTGCCAGTAGAGACGGGCGACAGGGGGACTCACCCCTCCACTTT
j_call: TRBJ1-6
v_call: TRBV19
clone_size: .
d_call: TRBD1

cdr3_aa: CASSLVGVSGYTF
cdr3_nt: TGCGCCAGCAGCTTGGTAGGGGTGAGTGGCTACACCTTC
j_call: TRBJ1-2
v_call: TRBV5-1
clone_size: .
d_call: .

cdr3_aa: CASSPGRGGYEQYF
cdr3_nt: TGTGCCAGCAGCCCCGGACGGGGGGGCTACGAGCAGTACTTC
j_call: TRBJ2-7
v_call: TRBV2
clone_size: few
d_call: TRBD2

cdr3_aa: CASSPVGDTEAFF
cdr3_nt: TGCGCCAGCAGCCCCGTAGGGGACACTGAAGCTTTCTTT
j_call: TRBJ1-1
v_call: TRBV5-1
clone_size: .
d_call: .

cdr3_aa: CASSLVGAQGQPQHF
cdr3_nt: TGTGCCAGCAGCTTAGTTGGGGCGCAGGGACAGCCCCAGCATTTT
j_call: TRBJ1-5
v_call: TRBV7-9
clone_size: .
d_call: .

cdr3_aa: CASNYGQGEKLFF
cdr3_nt: TGTGCCAGCAATTACGGACAAGGTGAAAAACTGTTTTTT
j_call: TRBJ1-4
v_call: TRBV2
clone_size: .
d_call: .

cdr3_aa: CASSDFGTTEEQFF
cdr3_nt: TGTGCCAGCAGTGACTTCGGGACTACGGAGGAGCAGTTCTTC
j_call: TRBJ2-1
v_call: TRBV2
clone_size: .
d_call: TRBD2

cdr3_aa: CASSKGGASYEQYF
cdr3_nt: TGTGCCAGCAGTAAGGGAGGGGCTTCCTACGAGCAGTACTTC
j_call: TRBJ2-7
v_call: TRBV6-5
clone_size: .
d_call: TRBD2

cdr3_aa: CASSGGQSSYEQYF
cdr3_nt: TGTGCCAGCAGCGGAGGACAGAGCTCCTACGAGCAGTACTTC
j_call: TRBJ2-7
v_call: TRBV9
clone_size: .
d_call: .

cdr3_aa: CASSPSTSGGEETQYF
cdr3_nt: TGTGCCAGCAGCCCTTCGACTAGCGGGGGCGAGGAGACCCAGTACTTC
j_call: TRBJ2-5
v_call: TRBV7-2
clone_size: few
d_call: TRBD2

cdr3_aa: CASSPQVTVEKLFF
cdr3_nt: TGTGCCAGCTCACCACAGGTGACAGTTGAAAAACTGTTTTTT
j_call: TRBJ1-4
v_call: TRBV18
clone_size: once
d_call: .

cdr3_aa: CASSPFTGNTEAFF
cdr3_nt: TGTGCCAGCAGCCCTTTCACAGGGAACACTGAAGCTTTCTTT
j_call: TRBJ1-1
v_call: TRBV7-6
clone_size: once
d_call: .

cdr3_aa: CASREGETQYF
cdr3_nt: TGTGCCAGCAGGGAGGGGGAGACCCAGTACTTC
j_call: TRBJ2-5
v_call: TRBV7-6
clone_size: .
d_call: .

cdr3_aa: CASSIPFGDSNYGYTF
cdr3_nt: TGTGCCAGTAGTATCCCCTTCGGAGACTCTAACTATGGCTACACCTTC
j_call: TRBJ1-2
v_call: TRBV19
clone_size: few
d_call: .

cdr3_aa: CAISGSESSEQYF
cdr3_nt: TGTGCCATCAGTGGGAGCGAGTCATCTGAGCAGTACTTC
j_call: TRBJ2-7
v_call: TRBV10-3
clone_size: .
d_call: .

cdr3_aa: CASSFGVAGSGTQYF
cdr3_nt: TGTGCCAGCAGTTTTGGGGTAGCGGGGTCTGGGACCCAGTACTTC
j_call: TRBJ2-5
v_call: TRBV27
clone_size: .
d_call: TRBD2

cdr3_aa: CASSLASQGNSPLHF
cdr3_nt: TGCGCCAGCAGCTTGGCCAGTCAGGGAAATTCACCCCTCCACTTT
j_call: TRBJ1-6
v_call: TRBV5-1
clone_size: few
d_call: .

cdr3_aa: CASSRYTGELFF
cdr3_nt: TGTGCCAGCAGCCGGTACACCGGGGAGCTGTTTTTT
j_call: TRBJ2-2
v_call: TRBV5-6
clone_size: .
d_call: .

cdr3_aa: CARSPAGAGDSETQYF
cdr3_nt: TGTGCCAGAAGCCCCGCTGGAGCGGGAGACTCTGAGACCCAGTACTTC
j_call: TRBJ2-5
v_call: TRBV5-3
clone_size: .
d_call: TRBD2

cdr3_aa: CASRGPGTSGVNYNEQFF
cdr3_nt: TGTGCCAGCAGGGGACCCGGGACTAGCGGGGTTAACTACAATGAGCAGTTCTTC
j_call: TRBJ2-1
v_call: TRBV11-2
clone_size: few
d_call: TRBD2

cdr3_aa: CAPRDRPRWGGAQYF
cdr3_nt: TGTGCCCCCCGGGACAGGCCCCGCTGGGGGGGGGCCCAGTACTTC
j_call: TRBJ2-5
v_call: TRBV10-3
clone_size: .
d_call: .

cdr3_aa: CASSLSGDTGNTIYF
cdr3_nt: TGCGCCAGCAGCTTGTCAGGGGATACTGGAAACACCATATATTTT
j_call: TRBJ1-3
v_call: TRBV5-1
clone_size: .
d_call: .

cdr3_aa: CASSFNRDRNNSPLHF
cdr3_nt: TGTGCCAGCAGCTTCAACCGAGACAGGAATAATTCACCCCTCCACTTT
j_call: TRBJ1-6
v_call: TRBV7-8
clone_size: .
d_call: .

cdr3_aa: CASSLNSGQSSEQYF
cdr3_nt: TGCGCCAGCAGCTTGAACTCGGGACAAAGCTCCGAGCAGTACTTC
j_call: TRBJ2-7
v_call: TRBV5-1
clone_size: .
d_call: .

cdr3_aa: CASSLQPWAEKLFF
cdr3_nt: TGTGCCAGCAGTTTACAGCCCTGGGCTGAAAAACTGTTTTTT
j_call: TRBJ1-4
v_call: TRBV27
clone_size: .
d_call: .

cdr3_aa: CASTSDRGLNTEAFF
cdr3_nt: TGTGCCAGCACCTCGGACAGGGGCCTGAACACTGAAGCTTTCTTT
j_call: TRBJ1-1
v_call: TRBV7-8
clone_size: .
d_call: TRBD1

cdr3_aa: CASSVDDYFSTDTQYF
cdr3_nt: TGTGCCAGCAGCGTAGATGACTACTTTAGCACAGATACGCAGTATTTT
j_call: TRBJ2-3
v_call: TRBV9
clone_size: once
d_call: .

cdr3_aa: CASRDPRGPGELFF
cdr3_nt: TGTGCCAGCAGGGATCCGCGGGGTCCCGGGGAGCTGTTTTTT
j_call: TRBJ2-2
v_call: TRBV2
clone_size: few
d_call: .

cdr3_aa: CASTRGGQGANEQFF
cdr3_nt: TGTGCCAGCACGAGGGGGGGACAGGGAGCCAATGAGCAGTTCTTC
j_call: TRBJ2-1
v_call: TRBV9
clone_size: once
d_call: TRBD1

cdr3_aa: CATSPGRGTEAFF
cdr3_nt: TGTGCCACCTCACCCGGCCGGGGGACTGAAGCTTTCTTT
j_call: TRBJ1-1
v_call: TRBV11-2
clone_size: .
d_call: .

cdr3_aa: CASSLADTQETQYF
cdr3_nt: TGCGCCAGCAGCTTGGCGGACACCCAAGAGACCCAGTACTTC
j_call: TRBJ2-5
v_call: TRBV5-1
clone_size: .
d_call: .

cdr3_aa: CASTGGAGTEAFF
cdr3_nt: TGTGCCAGCACGGGGGGCGCGGGGACTGAAGCTTTCTTT
j_call: TRBJ1-1
v_call: TRBV2
clone_size: .
d_call: .

cdr3_aa: CASSLVDSPYSYEQYF
cdr3_nt: TGTGCCAGCAGCCTAGTGGACAGCCCATACTCCTACGAGCAGTACTTC
j_call: TRBJ2-7
v_call: TRBV4-2
clone_size: .
d_call: .

cdr3_aa: CASSLGAEEGTEAFF
cdr3_nt: TGTGCCAGCAGCTTGGGGGCGGAGGAGGGGACTGAAGCTTTCTTT
j_call: TRBJ1-1
v_call: TRBV5-4
clone_size: .
d_call: .

cdr3_aa: CASSSSGGENTIYF
cdr3_nt: TGCGCCAGCAGCTCATCAGGGGGCGAAAACACCATATATTTT
j_call: TRBJ1-3
v_call: TRBV5-1
clone_size: once
d_call: TRBD1